The rows below give T cell receptor beta chains drawn from one sample of a study of blood T cells in healthy people across ages. TCRdb redid the calling of the 5' RACE reads with MiXCR, one entry per CDR3 protein. The sample lists 1.5 million to 1.9 million distinct CDR3 sequences, 42% seen once, with roughly 3.7% in the top ten. Sequences were obtained from blood. The receptors were gathered from a woman aged 18 to 35 in good health. The CDR3 runs from the conserved cysteine through the conserved F or W.

>TRBV12-3/TRBV12-4|TRBJ1-2
CASSSSADRVPKPRTNYGYTF
>TRBV28|TRBJ2-7
CASSPPGGGNEQYF
>TRBV6-6|NA
CASSSVRGRNEQYF
>TRBV11-2|TRBJ2-1
CASRQVGGEQFF
>TRBV28|TRBJ2-7
CASSAPGTAPPTGEQYF
>TRBV5-1|TRBJ2-1
CASSLAVSSYNEQFF
>TRBV10-2|TRBJ2-1
CASTDRNEQFF
>TRBV6-2/TRBV6-3|TRBJ2-5
CASSLRDLFLREQYF
>TRBV25-1|TRBJ2-4
CASSTKAGGLNEQYF
>TRBV27|TRBJ2-1
CASSLLAGAGKNEQFF
>TRBV3-1|TRBJ1-2
CASSQDTRGYTF
>TRBV6-2/TRBV6-3|TRBJ2-2
CASRWTSGAGELFF
>TRBV20-1|TRBJ2-5
CSAESGILYNEQYF
>TRBV7-2|TRBJ2-7
CASSSDSVWPYEQYF
>TRBV30|TRBJ1-5
CAWSSADGQPQHF
>TRBV3-1|TRBJ2-7
CASSHLGLADYEQYF
>TRBV18|TRBJ1-4
CASSPIQIATNEKLFF
>TRBV29-1|TRBJ1-1
CSVELSPPKNTEAFF
>TRBV6-6|TRBJ2-5
CASSYGGQGETQYF
>TRBV4-1|TRBJ1-5
CASSQDGYRGVAATNQPQHF
>TRBV12-3/TRBV12-4|TRBJ2-7
CASRKDGAYEQYF
>TRBV29-1|TRBJ2-5
CSAGPTGYQETQYF
>TRBV12-3/TRBV12-4|NA
CASSLYRGDETQYF
>TRBV29-1|TRBJ2-7
CSVVVAWTGAYEQYF
>TRBV11-2|TRBJ2-5
CASSLVLGGTQETQYF
>TRBV28|TRBJ1-2
CASSSRRERGLGYTF
>TRBV29-1|TRBJ2-1
CSVLLLAGGYEQFF
>TRBV4-3|TRBJ2-1
CASSFGGQGGYNEQFF
>TRBV12-3/TRBV12-4|TRBJ1-6
CASSLDTLNNSPLHF
>TRBV7-9|TRBJ2-1
CASSPPTGTSGTASYNEQFF
>TRBV29-1|TRBJ1-1
CSVELVTEYTEAFF
>TRBV28|TRBJ1-5
CAVLTGGGRPNQPQHF
>TRBV18|TRBJ2-7
CAGSPGGTGVPYEQYF
>TRBV7-9|TRBJ2-1
CASSLGSLNNEQFF
>TRBV11-2|TRBJ2-1
CASSEMREGHPEQFF
>TRBV29-1|TRBJ2-3
CSAPVGSADTQYF
>TRBV27|TRBJ2-7
CASSSELTRYEQYF
>TRBV20-1|TRBJ2-1
CSGHSYRLTLGNEQFF
>TRBV9|TRBJ2-5
CASSPHRGGLWNEQYF
>TRBV15|TRBJ1-5
CATSRAAATLSNQPQHF
>TRBV2|TRBJ1-2
CASSEGQGLTTGGYTF
>TRBV9|TRBJ2-1
CASSVDGAEYNEQFF
>TRBV7-9|TRBJ2-3
CASSRLAGGLGTDTQYF
>TRBV29-1|TRBJ2-2
CSVEGVSGAGELFF
>TRBV20-1|NA
CSASKRRYNEQYF
>TRBV5-1|TRBJ2-3
CASSFWDRTDTQYF
>TRBV5-1|TRBJ2-2
CASSLRAGVTGGELFF
>TRBV15|TRBJ2-1
CATSKRTVGHNEQFF
>TRBV9|TRBJ2-1
CASSTRLLSSYNEQFF
>TRBV7-2|TRBJ2-1
CASSLVGTPNEQFF
>TRBV4-3|TRBJ2-1
CASSQGSDNEQFF
>TRBV29-1|TRBJ2-7
CSVEEVGGHDYEQYF
>TRBV9|TRBJ2-7
CASSPTLLTRQSYEQYF